The rows below give T cell receptor beta chains drawn from one sample of a study of blood T cell repertoires in COVID-19. Only in-frame clones appear in the TCRdb table, and some are missing; sequencing was by immunoSEQ multiplex PCR. The sample carries 300,000 to 350,000 clones, more than 90% recorded once. Specimen: PBMCs or T cells enriched from blood (not recorded which). These receptors originate from a woman aged 25-40 years who had been exposed to COVID-19. CDR3s include the opening cysteine and the closing phenylalanine or tryptophan. Fields, in order: clone size, D gene, CDR3 length, J gene, V gene, CDR3 protein, CDR3 DNA. The D gene is left open where the match is weak. Rows give clone size only sometimes, using once, few, many, or a class for an expanded clone.

.,TRBD1,12,TRBJ1-6,TRBV7-9,CATRTGDGPLHF,TGTGCCACCAGGACAGGCGACGGGCCCCTCCACTTT
.,.,13,TRBJ2-3,TRBV5-1,CASSFDSTDTQYF,TGCGCCAGCAGCTTCGACTCCACAGATACGCAGTATTTT
.,.,16,TRBJ1-2,TRBV4-3,CASSQEMARAPFGYTF,TGCGCCAGCAGCCAAGAGATGGCGAGGGCCCCTTTTGGCTACACCTTC
.,TRBD1,15,TRBJ2-3,TRBV11-3,CASSSGGGGVDTQYF,TGTGCCAGCAGCTCAGGGGGCGGAGGAGTAGATACGCAGTATTTT
few,TRBD2,13,TRBJ2-5,TRBV4-2,CASSQGLADNQYF,TGTGCCAGCAGCCAAGGGCTAGCGGACAACCAGTACTTC
.,TRBD1,14,TRBJ1-2,TRBV29-1,CSVLETGGIRGYTF,TGCAGCGTTTTAGAGACAGGGGGCATTCGTGGCTACACCTTC
.,.,15,TRBJ1-1,TRBV7-8,CASSLYQGQDTEAFF,TGTGCCAGCAGCTTATATCAGGGGCAAGACACTGAAGCTTTCTTT
.,.,14,TRBJ2-7,TRBV5-6,CASIPYGGSYEQYF,TGTGCCAGCATTCCCTACGGGGGATCCTACGAGCAGTACTTC
once,.,15,TRBJ2-2,TRBV9,CASSVRGTNTGELFF,TGTGCCAGCAGCGTAAGGGGTACGAACACCGGGGAGCTGTTTTTT
.,TRBD2,16,TRBJ2-3,TRBV7-2,CASGSPRGGGTDTQYF,TGTGCCAGCGGCTCCCCTCGGGGGGGCGGTACAGATACGCAGTATTTT
.,.,16,TRBJ1-5,TRBV19,CASIRETGYSNQPQHF,TGTGCCAGTATTAGGGAAACAGGGTATAGCAATCAGCCCCAGCATTTT
.,.,13,TRBJ2-7,TRBV6-2/TRBV6-3,CASSYSAPYEQYF,TGTGCCAGCAGTTACTCGGCCCCCTACGAGCAGTACTTC
.,TRBD1,17,TRBJ1-6,TRBV6-2/TRBV6-3,CASSYSSADRGYSPLHF,TGTGCCAGCAGTTACTCGAGCGCGGACAGGGGCTATTCACCCCTCCACTTT
.,.,14,TRBJ1-2,TRBV5-6,CASSTDRPHGSYTF,TGTGCCAGCAGCACAGACAGACCTCATGGATCCTACACCTTC
.,.,13,TRBJ2-5,TRBV7-9,CASSPANYGTQYF,TGTGCCAGCAGCCCCGCGAATTACGGGACCCAGTACTTC
.,TRBD2,17,TRBJ2-3,TRBV29-1,CSVPGGLAGFNRDTQYF,TGCAGCGTCCCTGGGGGACTAGCGGGGTTCAATAGGGATACGCAGTATTTT
once,TRBD1,15,TRBJ2-7,TRBV19,CASSMGYRDRGIRYF,TGTGCCAGTAGTATGGGTTACAGGGACAGGGGAATTCGGTACTTC
.,TRBD1,16,TRBJ2-3,TRBV3-1/TRBV3-2,CASRPGQGDRTDTQYF,TGTGCCAGCAGGCCGGGACAGGGGGACCGCACAGATACGCAGTATTTT
few,.,12,TRBJ1-6,TRBV2,CASSEQNSPLHF,TGTGCCAGCAGTGAGCAGAATTCACCCCTCCACTTT
.,.,14,TRBJ1-5,TRBV27,CASSGAGRWQPQHF,TGTGCCAGCAGTGGGGCAGGGAGGTGGCAGCCCCAGCATTTT
.,TRBD1,15,TRBJ1-1,TRBV11-2,CASSSSDRGGTEAFF,TGTGCCAGCAGCTCCAGCGACAGGGGGGGGACTGAAGCTTTCTTT
.,.,13,TRBJ1-2,TRBV6-5,CASSYRGGRGYTF,TGTGCCAGCAGTTACCGGGGAGGGCGAGGCTACACCTTC
.,.,15,TRBJ1-1,TRBV5-5,CASRPEGWGDTEAFF,TGTGCCAGCAGACCCGAGGGCTGGGGGGACACTGAAGCTTTCTTT
.,TRBD2,15,TRBJ2-2,TRBV6-4,CASSSLAGESGELFF,TGTGCCAGCAGTTCCCTGGCGGGGGAGTCCGGGGAGCTGTTTTTT
.,TRBD1,16,TRBJ2-6,TRBV19,CASSFGTGSGANVLTF,TGTGCCAGTAGCTTCGGGACAGGCTCTGGGGCCAACGTCCTGACTTTC
few,.,17,TRBJ2-4,TRBV4-3,CASSQDWGGRAKNIQYF,TGCGCCAGCAGCCAAGATTGGGGAGGTCGAGCCAAAAACATTCAGTACTTC
.,.,14,TRBJ1-3,TRBV18,CASSPWSSGNTIYF,TGTGCCAGCTCACCCTGGAGCTCTGGAAACACCATATATTTT